These 12 T cell receptor beta chains were sequenced from one sample in a study of T cell therapy after organ transplantation. TCRdb's table, derived via immunoSEQ multiplex PCR, lists solely in-frame clones and lacks some. The data show 17,000 or so clones, with 85% seen just once and roughly 31% held by the top ten. The antigens for these receptors are not known. Time point in this sample: 20-29 weeks after completion of therapy. The material was CD8+ T cells from blood, obtained after autologous CMV-specific T cell therapy. The receptors were gathered from a human patient who had received a solid organ transplant and had CMV disease. The T cells may partly be graft donor cells.

This chain joins TRBV25-1 and TRBJ1-5; a possible D gene is TRBD1 (6 bases). Trimming took 3 bases from V and 7 from J, leaving 19 bases between them. CDR3 length: 16 amino acids. The germline V gene has CDR1 MGHDK and CDR2 SYGVNS. The CDR3 protein is CASSERGMDSGQPQHF. The DNA for the CDR3 is TGTGCCAGCAGTGAGAGAGGGATGGACAGTGGGCAGCCCCAGCATTTT.

A few counts support this clone. The V gene is TRBV6-6, the J gene TRBJ1-1, with 7 nucleotides matching TRBD1. The V and J ends lost 7 bases and 4 bases, in that order; junction bases with no gene match: 6. Germline V CDR1 and CDR2: MNHNY, SVGAGI (reference sequence). CDR3 length: 13 amino acids. The CDR3 DNA sequence: TGTGCCAGCAACCTAAACAGGGGCACTGAAGCTTTCTTT. Its protein product is CASNLNRGTEAFF.

The chain links TRBV9 to TRBJ2-5; possibly TRBD1 for D (5 bases). The CDR3 totals 15 residues. Germline CDR1 and CDR2: SGDLS and YYNGEE. V shed 0 bases and J shed 4 bases, with 13 bases lying between them. CDR3 loop: CASSVDVGVLETQYF. CDR3 nucleotides: TGTGCCAGCAGCGTAGACGTAGGGGTATTAGAGACCCAGTACTTC.

The V and J genes are TRBV7-2 and TRBJ1-6; weak D call: TRBD1 (6 bases). From germline, CDR1 is SGHTA and CDR2 FQGNSA. Deletions cut 1 base from V and 3 bases from J, with 16 bases between. The CDR3 covers 18 residues. The DNA of the CDR3 is TGTGCCAGCAGCTTAGTTCTCCAGGGGAGTGACTATAATTCACCCCTCCACTTT. This encodes CASSLVLQGSDYNSPLHF.

The chain uses TRBV9 and TRBJ2-7; the match to TRBD1 covers 7 bases. V dropped 5 bases and J dropped 2; count of bases not matched to a gene: 7. CDR1 is SGDLS, CDR2 YYNGEE, per germline. The CDR3 runs to 14 residues. CDR3 nucleotide sequence: TGTGCCAGCAGTAAGGGACAGTCCACCTACGAGCAGTACTTC. Encoded protein: CASSKGQSTYEQYF.

The chain joins TRBV14 to TRBJ2-2; a possible D gene is TRBD2 (5 bases). The V gene lost 2 bases and the J gene lost 5 bases, with 12 bases spanning the gap. The length of the CDR3 is 15 residues. Germline CDR1 reads SGHDN; CDR2 reads FVKESK. The CDR3 bases are TGTGCCAGCAGCCAATTCCGGGGTCATACCGGGGAGCTGTTTTTT. It yields the protein CASSQFRGHTGELFF.

The V and J genes are TRBV9 and TRBJ1-2; 7 bases are a match to TRBD1. CDR1 is SGDLS, CDR2 YYNGEE, per germline. The CDR3 extends over 16 amino acids. V lost 0 bases to trimming and J lost 7 bases; unmatched junction nucleotides: 12. The CDR3 spells CASSVDPLTGTLGYTF. The CDR3 bases are TGTGCCAGCAGCGTAGACCCTTTGACAGGGACCCTTGGCTACACCTTC.

This chain's CDR3 is CASSLSTGTTDTQYF. The CDR3 nucleotides read TGTGCCAGCAGTCTATCGACAGGGACCACAGATACGCAGTATTTT. V is TRBV6-4 and J is TRBJ2-3; 7 nucleotides match TRBD1. V lost 5 bases and J lost 2; bases outside the gene matches: 7. CDR3 length: 15 amino acids. Per germline, CDR1 MRHNA and CDR2 SNTAGT.

The CDR3: CASSLQGVSNQPQHF. CDR3 DNA: TGTGCCAGCAGTTTACAAGGGGTTAGCAATCAGCCCCAGCATTTT. The chain joins TRBV27 to TRBJ1-5; possibly TRBD1 for D (5 bases). In germline, CDR1 is MNHEY, CDR2 SMNVEV (reference sequence). The CDR3 consists of 15 residues. Trimming left V 2 bases short and J 0 bases short, with 8 bases between.

V and J are TRBV12-5 and TRBJ2-1; 9 positions match TRBD1. The germline V gene has CDR1 LGHNT and CDR2 FRNRAP. V lost 1 base and J lost 5; bases outside the gene matches: 6. CDR3 length: 16 residues. CDR3: CASGLDNRGRDNEQFF. The CDR3 region has the DNA TGTGCTAGTGGTTTGGATAACAGGGGGCGCGACAATGAGCAGTTCTTC.

This chain joins TRBV4-3 and TRBJ2-7; TRBD1 matches 7 bases. The CDR3 sequence is 17 residues long. Trimming removed 0 bases from V and 0 bases from J; junction bases left unmatched: 8. Germline assignment: CDR1 LGHNA and CDR2 YSLEER. CDR3 in amino acids: CASSQDPGQESSYEQYF. In DNA form, the CDR3 reads TGCGCCAGCAGCCAAGATCCCGGACAGGAGAGCTCCTACGAGCAGTACTTC.

Written as DNA, the CDR3 is TGCGCCAGCAGCTTTCGGGGGTTCAAGGACGAGCAGTACTTC. Translating gives CASSFRGFKDEQYF. V gene TRBV5-1 combines with J gene TRBJ2-7, with D maybe TRBD2 (6 bases). The CDR3 totals 14 residues. The germline V gene has CDR1 SGHRS and CDR2 YFSETQ. Trimming left V 2 bases short and J 5 bases short, with 14 bases between.